This TCR beta chain is drawn from a study of cytomegalovirus exposure and HLA in healthy donors. Germline V gene data show CDR1 as MNHEY and CDR2 as SMNVEV (reference sequence). This CDR3 is 14 amino acids long. Trimming took 6 bases from V and 7 from J; bases not matched to a gene: 11. The PCR contained 60 Vbeta and 13 Jbeta primers. Using immunoSEQ multiplex PCR, the repertoire was profiled, and TCRdb retains in-frame clones only, with some absent. The table shows more than 200,000 clones, with roughly 85% occurring only once. The sample comprised PBMCs. The rearrangement joins TRBV27 to TRBJ2-7, with TRBD2 matching over 8 bases. The TCR was taken from a man between 18 and 35 years old in good health and CMV-seronegative. CDR3 sequence reads: CASRRTTRGGEQYF. The CDR3 region has the DNA TGTGCCAGCAGACGAACCACCCGGGGGGGTGAGCAGTACTTC.